The clone carrying this T cell receptor (beta chain) came up many times. The data were taken from a study of T cells of healthy individuals. TCRdb used MiXCR to reprocess the 5' RACE reads, holding one entry per CDR3 protein. The table records 95,000 to 100,000 distinct CDR3 sequences, approximately 16% of them present only once. Trimming shortened V by 0 bases and J by 7 bases, and 13 bases separated the two germline ends. Germline-derived CDR1 and CDR2 are ENHRY and SYGVKD. This CDR3 is 14 amino acids long. This clonotype was obtained from a human donor in good health. The V call is TRBV10-3, the J call TRBJ2-7, with unresolved D. This chain's CDR3 is CAISESGSRREQYF. The DNA for the CDR3 is TGTGCCATCAGTGAGTCGGGATCCCGAAGGGAGCAGTACTTC.